The 30 T cell receptor beta chains below come from one sample, sequenced in a study of blood T cell repertoires in COVID-19 (TCRdb year 2020). Libraries were built with the immunoSEQ multiplex PCR assay. The source is immuneACCESS, and TCRdb retained only in-frame sequences with V and J called. Part of the clones is not carried over; for the studies checked, unresolved V genes explain less than half of this, and the remainder is unexplained. The sample records approximately 430,000 clones, roughly 88% of which are singletons. The top ten clones comprise almost 1.5% of the sample. Sequenced: peripheral blood. Every receptor here comes from a young woman with active or convalescent COVID-19.

The table lists this clone with a count of one. The CDR3 here is CSVRQGGRDEQYF. In DNA, the CDR3 is TGCAGCGTCCGACAGGGGGGTCGCGACGAGCAGTACTTC. The chain has TRBV29-1 and TRBJ2-7, with 9 bases matching TRBD1. Germline lookup yields CDR1 SQVTM and CDR2 ANQGSEA. J lost 5 bases, V lost 6 bases, and 8 bases had no gene match. This CDR3 spans 13 amino acids.

This sequence joins TRBV11-3 and TRBJ2-1; TRBD2 agrees at 13 bases. The ends lost 5 bases at V and 12 bases at J; junction bases unmatched: 10. Germline V CDR1 and CDR2: SGHNT, YENEEA. CDR3 size: 15 residues. CDR3 protein: CASSRGLAGLGVQFF. The CDR3 DNA is TGTGCCAGCAGCAGGGGACTAGCGGGGCTGGGGGTGCAGTTCTTC.

This sequence joins TRBV11-2 and TRBJ1-1; D is undetermined. CDR1 is SGHAT and CDR2 is FQNNGV in the germline V gene. The CDR3 is 11 amino acids. Trimming cost V 5 bases and J 2 bases, with 3 bases left between them. CDR3 DNA: TGTGCCAGCAGCCCTAACACTGAAGCTTTCTTT. Protein product: CASSPNTEAFF.

V gene TRBV15 combines with J gene TRBJ1-1, with 8 bases lining up with TRBD1. Germline values: CDR1 LNHNV, CDR2 YYDKDF (reference sequence). The CDR3 covers 13 residues. Germline trimming cut 6 bases from V and 6 bases from J; bases unmatched to any gene: 6. The CDR3 region has the DNA TGTGCCACCAGTAGCAGGGGGCAGGCTGAAGCTTTCTTT. Protein: CATSSRGQAEAFF. The entire variable domain, with the rest obtained from reference TRBV15 and TRBJ1-1, is as follows: DAMVIQNPRYQVTQFGKPVTLSCSQTLNHNVMYWYQQKSSQAPKLLFHYYDKDFNNEADTPDNFQSRRPNTSFCFLDIRSPGLGDTAMYLCATSSRGQAEAFFGQGTRLTVV.

This clone was counted only a few times. V usage is TRBV7-9 and J usage is TRBJ2-3; D perhaps matches TRBD1 (6 bases). Germline V gives CDR1 SEHNR, CDR2 FQNEAQ (reference sequence). This CDR3 is 15 amino acids long. V was clipped by 5 bases and J by 5 bases, with 17 bases between them. The CDR3 DNA sequence: TGTGCCAGCAGCCAATCAACAGGGCGCAGAGATACGCAGTATTTT. Translation: CASSQSTGRRDTQYF. The full variable domain, its missing parts supplied by reference TRBV7-9 and TRBJ2-3, is DTGVSQNPRHKITKRGQNVTFRCDPISEHNRLYWYRQTLGQGPEFLTYFQNEAQLEKSRLLSDRFSAERPKGSFSTLEIQRTEQGDSAMYLCASSQSTGRRDTQYFGPGTRLTVL.

The J gene is TRBJ2-1, the V gene TRBV4-1, with 13 bases lining up with TRBD2. Trimming took 3 bases from V and 9 from J; bases not matched to a gene: 5. The CDR3 is made up of 15 amino acids. The germline gives CDR1 MGHRA, CDR2 YSYEKL. CDR3 in amino acids: CASSHRLAGGREQFF. CDR3 in DNA: TGCGCCAGCAGCCACCGACTAGCGGGAGGCCGTGAGCAGTTCTTC.

CDR3 sequence (DNA): TGTGCCAGCAGCAAACCGGGACTAGCGACCCACACAGATACGCAGTATTTT. Protein sequence: CASSKPGLATHTDTQYF. The V call is TRBV21-1, the J call TRBJ2-3; TRBD2, the D gene given by the table, was not confirmed from the DNA. TRBV21-1 is termed a pseudogene. The length of the CDR3 is 17 residues.

This sequence joins TRBV30 and TRBJ1-2; no reliable D call. Germline V CDR1 and CDR2: GTSNPN, SVGIG (reference sequence). CDR3 size: 15 residues. Trimming left V 0 bases short and J 1 base short, with 12 bases between. CDR3 bases: TGTGCCTGGAGTGTCCCGCGGGCCATTAACTATGGCTACACCTTC. It specifies CAWSVPRAINYGYTF.

This clone showed up just a few times. The chain combines TRBV27 with TRBJ2-7, with 10 nucleotides matching TRBD1. The V segment lost 8 bases and the J segment 4 bases; nucleotides outside the gene matches: 5. The CDR3 is made up of 13 amino acids. Looked up from germline, CDR1 is MNHEY and CDR2 is SMNVEV (reference sequence). CDR3 amino acids: CASGRTGGYEQYF. As DNA, the CDR3 is TGTGCCAGCGGGCGGACAGGGGGATACGAGCAGTACTTC.

J is TRBJ2-7 and V is TRBV27, with a possible D match to TRBD2 (5 bases). CDR3 length: 13 amino acids. Trimming stripped 5 bases from V and 7 bases from J, with 15 bases between. Germline CDR1 and CDR2: MNHEY and SMNVEV (reference sequence). The CDR3 DNA follows: TGTGCCAGCAGTCCTTTTGAGACGGGGGAGCAGTACTTC. This encodes CASSPFETGEQYF.

The V call is TRBV11-2, the J call TRBJ2-1, with a weak D call TRBD2 (6 bases). The CDR3 contains 15 residues. Per the germline V gene, CDR1 is SGHAT and CDR2 is FQNNGV. V lost 6 bases and J lost 2, with 14 bases in between. The CDR3 region is CASRFRDSTYNEQFF. Written as DNA, the CDR3 is TGTGCCAGCAGGTTCCGGGACTCCACCTACAATGAGCAGTTCTTC.

The rearrangement uses TRBV5-1 and TRBJ1-3, with D perhaps matching TRBD1 (5 bases). This CDR3 has 17 residues. Per germline, CDR1 SGHRS and CDR2 YFSETQ. Trimming shortened V by 0 bases and J by 3 bases, and 16 bases separated the two germline ends. CDR3 residues: CASSLDPGGSDGNTIYF. CDR3 coding DNA: TGCGCCAGCAGCTTGGACCCCGGGGGATCGGATGGAAACACCATATATTTT. Supplemented by reference TRBV5-1 and TRBJ1-3, the full variable domain reads KAGVTQTPRYLIKTRGQQVTLSCSPISGHRSVSWYQQTPGQGLQFLFEYFSETQRNKGNFPGRFSGRQFSNSRSEMNVSTLELGDSALYLCASSLDPGGSDGNTIYFGEGSWLTVV.

Concerning this clone: This specimen includes other DNA sequences encoding the same CDR3. The rearrangement uses TRBV5-1 and TRBJ1-1, with TRBD1 matching over 7 bases. Germline lookup yields CDR1 SGHRS and CDR2 YFSETQ. V lost 4 bases, J lost 4 bases, and 4 bases stayed unmatched. The CDR3 is made up of 13 amino acids. Here the CDR3 DNA reads TGCGCCAGCAGCCCGCAGGGGGGCACTGAAGCTTTCTTT. Amino acids: CASSPQGGTEAFF.

CDR3 nucleotides: TGTGCCAGCAGCCAACAGGGGAATCAGCCCCAGCATTTT. As protein: CASSQQGNQPQHF. V usage is TRBV16 and J usage is TRBJ1-5; tentatively, D is TRBD1 (6 bases). The V gene lost 2 bases and the J gene lost 4 bases, with 6 bases spanning the gap. Germline V CDR1 and CDR2: KGHSY, FQNENV. The CDR3 totals 13 residues.

The chain couples TRBV27 to TRBJ1-5; tentative D call: TRBD1 (5 bases). Germline CDR1 is MNHEY and CDR2 is SMNVEV (reference sequence). Trimming stripped 2 bases from V and 6 bases from J, with 11 bases between. The CDR3 loop spans 14 amino acids. The CDR3 reads CASSLDGGSQPQHF. For the CDR3, the DNA is TGTGCCAGCAGTTTAGACGGGGGGAGTCAGCCCCAGCATTTT.

This rearrangement joins TRBV7-9 to TRBJ2-3, with TRBD2 matching 8 bases. Germline V gives CDR1 SEHNR, CDR2 FQNEAQ (reference sequence). The trim removed 3 bases at V and 5 bases at J, leaving 13 bases unmatched. The CDR3 spans 17 residues. CDR3 sequence (DNA): TGTGCCAGCAGCTTGTTCGGACTAGCCAATGGCATAGATACGCAGTATTTT. It yields the protein CASSLFGLANGIDTQYF.

This clone was counted ten times or more. This chain links TRBV7-8 with TRBJ1-2; D is perhaps TRBD1 (6 bases). The V and J ends lost 2 bases and 6 bases respectively, with 19 bases between them. The CDR3 totals 16 residues. CDR1 is SGHVS and CDR2 is FQNEAQ in the germline V gene. The CDR3 is CASSLYLGTYKDGYTF. In DNA, the CDR3 is TGTGCCAGCAGCTTATATCTCGGGACATACAAAGATGGCTACACCTTC. The whole variable domain, filled in from reference TRBV7-8 and TRBJ1-2, reads GAGVSQSPRYKVAKRGQDVALRCDPISGHVSLFWYQQALGQGPEFLTYFQNEAQLDKSGLPSDRFFAERPEGSVSTLKIQRTQQEDSAVYLCASSLYLGTYKDGYTFGSGTRLTVV.

The rearrangement links TRBV6-5 to TRBJ2-1; 7 bases are a match to TRBD1. CDR1 and CDR2 from the germline V gene are MNHEY and SVGAGI. CDR3 length: 15 amino acids. V lost 4 bases and J lost 7; bases outside the gene matches: 10. For the CDR3, the DNA is TGTGCCAGCAGTTCCCCGGGACAGCCTAGGAATGAGCAGTTCTTC. It yields the protein CASSSPGQPRNEQFF.

The chain carries TRBV5-5 and TRBJ2-5; 7 bases map to TRBD2. V gave up 0 bases and J gave up 1 base; unmatched junction bases: 6. The CDR3 spans 16 residues. Looked up from germline, CDR1 is SGHKS and CDR2 is YYEKEE (reference sequence). This CDR3 reads CASSLVPGGPQETQYF. The DNA of the CDR3 is TGTGCCAGCAGCTTGGTTCCGGGAGGTCCCCAAGAGACCCAGTACTTC.

A remark on this clone: The junction differs from germline at one of its ends, possibly a read error. V and J are TRBV5-4 and TRBJ2-1; 7 bases line up with TRBD1. This CDR3 has 17 residues. Germline V CDR1 and CDR2: SGHNT, YYREEE (reference sequence). The CDR3 DNA reads as TGTGCCAGCAGCAAGGGACAGTCGAGGGGTCCGTACAATGAGCAATTCTTC. It is translated as CASSKGQSRGPYNEQFF.

This chain joins TRBV4-1 and TRBJ2-3; D not resolved. The germline gives CDR1 MGHRA, CDR2 YSYEKL. CDR3 length equals 12 residues. Between the trimmed V and J ends, which lost 3 bases and 6 bases, there was a span of 7 bases. The CDR3 here is CASSQKADTQYF. The CDR3 DNA follows: TGCGCCAGCAGCCAGAAAGCGGATACGCAGTATTTT.

Details on this clone: This sample includes further DNA sequences coding for the same CDR3. V gene TRBV12-3 or TRBV12-4 combines with J gene TRBJ1-1, with D unclear. The CDR3 sequence is 11 residues long. Trimming cost V 5 bases and J 5 bases, with 6 bases left between them. In DNA form, the CDR3 reads TGTGCCAGCAGTCAGAATACTGAAGCTTTCTTT. Protein: CASSQNTEAFF.

This clone showed up just a few times. V gene TRBV21-1 combines with J gene TRBJ1-5; the D call TRBD1 from the table was never checked on the DNA. TRBV21-1 has pseudogene status. This CDR3 is built from 18 residues. The CDR3 region is CASSKAGTELPANQPQHF. In DNA, the CDR3 is TGTGCCAGCAGCAAGGCAGGGACAGAACTGCCGGCCAATCAGCCCCAGCATTTT.

This clone was recorded only once. The chain recombines TRBV6-1 with TRBJ2-7, with 11 bases fitting TRBD2. Germline assignment: CDR1 MNHNS and CDR2 SASEGT. The CDR3 totals 15 residues. V lost 2 bases to trimming and J lost 4 bases; unmatched junction nucleotides: 4. The CDR3 nucleotides are TGTGCCAGCAGTGAAACGGCTAGCGGGAGGTACGAGCAGTACTTC. This gives the protein CASSETASGRYEQYF.

The J gene is TRBJ2-7, the V gene TRBV11-2; 8 bases align to TRBD2. This CDR3 is built from 16 residues. V lost 5 bases, J lost 2 bases, and 11 bases stayed unmatched. Germline V lookup: CDR1 SGHAT, CDR2 FQNNGV. The CDR3 nucleotides are TGTGCCAGCAGCACGGGGGGGGCGGTAGACCCCTACGAGCAGTACTTC. Encoded protein: CASSTGGAVDPYEQYF.

The chain couples TRBV7-9 to TRBJ1-5; D call uncertain. Trimming took 7 bases from V and 6 from J, leaving 13 bases between them. The CDR3 consists of 13 residues. From germline, CDR1 is SEHNR and CDR2 FQNEAQ (reference sequence). The CDR3 nucleotides are TGTGCCAGCAATTCCCAACCTAGTCAGCCCCAGCATTTT. Its protein product is CASNSQPSQPQHF.

V usage is TRBV19 and J usage is TRBJ2-1; 7 bases fit TRBD2. The CDR3 loop spans 17 amino acids. Germline assignment: CDR1 LNHDA and CDR2 SQIVND (reference sequence). The trim removed 5 bases at V and 0 bases at J, leaving 10 bases unmatched. In DNA, the CDR3 is TGTGCCAGTAGTCCCCAGGGTGGGGACTACTCCTACAATGAGCAGTTCTTC. This codes for CASSPQGGDYSYNEQFF.

The V call is TRBV4-1, the J call TRBJ2-7; D might be TRBD2 (7 bases). V was trimmed by 1 base and J by 5 bases, leaving 12 bases between them. The CDR3 totals 14 residues. Germline values: CDR1 MGHRA, CDR2 YSYEKL. As DNA, the CDR3 is TGCGCCAGCAGCCAAGCGGGGGGCTTCAACGAGCAGTACTTC. Translation: CASSQAGGFNEQYF.

J is TRBJ2-7 and V is TRBV5-1; D is perhaps TRBD2 (7 bases). CDR1 and CDR2 (germline): SGHRS, YFSETQ. V lost 4 bases and J 3 bases, leaving 17 bases between the germline ends. The CDR3 has 15 residues. In DNA form, the CDR3 reads TGCGCCAGCAGCCCTAGGGGGAGGGACGTCTACGAGCAGTACTTC. This sequence encodes CASSPRGRDVYEQYF.

This sequence joins TRBV6-6 and TRBJ1-4; 9 nucleotides agree with TRBD1. The CDR3 is made up of 15 amino acids. CDR1 and CDR2 (germline): MNHNY, SVGAGI (reference sequence). With 5 bases clipped from V and 8 bases from J, the junction kept 9 bases outside the gene matches. CDR3 region: CASSGRDREGEKLFF. The CDR3 DNA reads TGTGCCAGCAGTGGACGGGACAGGGAAGGCGAAAAACTGTTTTTT.